The 32 T cell receptor beta chains below all came from one sample that was sequenced in a study of CD8+ T cells in alopecia areata. Treatment indicated: oral pan-JAK inhibitor, 5-10 mg twice daily. Investigators isolated RNA and reverse transcribed it into cDNA to act as the sequencing template. The data were produced by immunoSEQ multiplex PCR, yet TCRdb's version contains in-frame clones alone and is incomplete. The profile shows about 140,000 clones, approximately 90% of them singletons. The sequencing here drew on CD8+ T cells sorted from blood, taken at week 4, from a patient treated with tofacitinib. The source is a human donor with alopecia areata.

This chain uses TRBV6-5 with TRBJ2-5, with a possible D match to TRBD2 (5 bases). The germline gives CDR1 MNHEY, CDR2 SVGAGI. CDR3 length equals 12 residues. Between the trimmed V and J ends, which lost 10 bases and 3 bases, there was a span of 12 bases. The CDR3 nucleotides are TGTGCCACCTTAGCGCGGGAAGAGACCCAGTACTTC. It encodes CATLAREETQYF.

The chain joins TRBV29-1 to TRBJ1-2, with D maybe TRBD1 (6 bases). CDR3 length: 15 amino acids. Per germline, CDR1 SQVTM and CDR2 ANQGSEA. The V end was cut by 0 bases, the J end by 2 bases, with 13 bases between. CDR3 DNA sequence: TGCAGCGTTGAAGATCCCGGGACACCCAACTATGGCTACACCTTC. Translation: CSVEDPGTPNYGYTF.

The chain recombines TRBV27 with TRBJ2-5, with 10 positions matching TRBD2. The end of the DNA is better explained by TRBJ2-7, so the J call may be wrong. Per the germline V gene, CDR1 is MNHEY and CDR2 is SMNVEV (reference sequence). The CDR3 totals 16 residues. The CDR3 DNA reads as TGTGCCAGCAGTCTCTTAGCGGGGGGTATATCCTACGAGCAGTACTTC. Encoded protein: CASSLLAGGISYEQYF.

This chain joins TRBV9 and TRBJ2-7; D possibly corresponds to TRBD2 (5 bases). This CDR3 is built from 13 residues. The germline V and J ends were trimmed by 0 bases and 1 base, with 5 bases remaining between them. CDR1 and CDR2 from the germline V gene are SGDLS and YYNGEE. CDR3 residues: CASSVGESYEQYF. The CDR3 DNA reads TGTGCCAGCAGCGTAGGGGAGTCCTACGAGCAGTACTTC.

The count of this clone is one. The genes are TRBV7-9 and TRBJ2-1; no reliable D call. Germline CDR1 and CDR2: SEHNR and FQNEAQ (reference sequence). Trimming removed 4 bases from V and 0 bases from J, with 16 bases in between. This CDR3 comprises 17 residues. The CDR3 nucleotides read TGTGCCAGCAGCTCCTCTCAGATGTCCAGCTCCTACAATGAGCAGTTCTTC. Protein product: CASSSSQMSSSYNEQFF. The whole variable domain, filled in from reference TRBV7-9 and TRBJ2-1, reads DTGVSQNPRHKITKRGQNVTFRCDPISEHNRLYWYRQTLGQGPEFLTYFQNEAQLEKSRLLSDRFSAERPKGSFSTLEIQRTEQGDSAMYLCASSSSQMSSSYNEQFFGPGTRLTVL.

The CDR3 region is CASSESSYNEQFF. The CDR3 DNA follows: TGCGCCAGCAGTGAGTCCTCCTACAATGAGCAGTTCTTC. The gene calls are TRBV10-2 and TRBJ2-1; D is unclear. Trimming shortened V by 0 bases and J by 0 bases, and 0 bases separated the two germline ends. Germline CDR1 is WSHSY and CDR2 is SAAADI. CDR3 length: 13 residues.

The chain employs TRBV4-1 and TRBJ2-1; the D is unclear. V lost 0 bases, J lost 0 bases, and 12 bases lay in between. Germline CDR1 reads MGHRA; CDR2 reads YSYEKL. There are 17 residues in the CDR3. CDR3 amino acids: CASSQDRQQSSYNEQFF. CDR3 nucleotides: TGCGCCAGCAGCCAAGATCGTCAGCAAAGCTCCTACAATGAGCAGTTCTTC.

The table lists this clone with a few counts. The identical CDR3 is also encoded by other nucleotide sequences in the sample. The rearrangement uses TRBV5-1 and TRBJ2-7, with D possibly TRBD1 on 6 matching bases. The CDR3 extends over 13 amino acids. Germline loops: CDR1 SGHRS, CDR2 YFSETQ. V was cut by 0 bases and J by 2 bases, with 6 bases left in between. CDR3 coding DNA: TGCGCCAGCAGCTTGGACAGGGCCTACGAGCAGTACTTC. Translation gives CASSLDRAYEQYF.

The chain joins TRBV7-9 to TRBJ2-1; no firm D call. The germline V gene has CDR1 SEHNR and CDR2 FQNEAQ (reference sequence). This CDR3 is built from 16 residues. Trimming left V 1 base short and J 0 bases short, with 10 bases between. The chain's CDR3 is CASSLEWYGSYNEQFF. CDR3 sequence (DNA): TGTGCCAGCAGCTTAGAGTGGTACGGCTCCTACAATGAGCAGTTCTTC.

CDR3 DNA: TGTGCCATCAGTGAGGGGACGGAGAGAAGCTCCTATAATTCACCCCTCCACTTT. It specifies CAISEGTERSSYNSPLHF. This chain links TRBV10-3 with TRBJ1-6, with D perhaps TRBD1 (5 bases). Trimming shortened V by 2 bases and J by 0 bases, and 14 bases separated the two germline ends. The germline V gene encodes CDR1 ENHRY and CDR2 SYGVKD. The CDR3 is 18 residues long.

This clone was picked up one time. V usage is TRBV29-1 and J usage is TRBJ1-1; maybe TRBD1 (5 bases). This CDR3 has 12 residues. The V and J ends lost 4 bases and 6 bases respectively, with 12 bases between them. The germline gives CDR1 SQVTM, CDR2 ANQGSEA. CDR3 sequence (DNA): TGCAGCGTTGTGGGGGATAGGGCTGAAGCTTTCTTT. Its protein product is CSVVGDRAEAFF.

This rearrangement joins TRBV4-1 to TRBJ1-5; no clear D. V dropped 0 bases and J dropped 6 bases, with 6 bases sitting between them. This CDR3 has 13 amino acids. Germline V CDR1 and CDR2: MGHRA, YSYEKL. The CDR3 is CASSQEGLQPQHF. For the CDR3, the DNA is TGCGCCAGCAGCCAAGAAGGGCTTCAGCCCCAGCATTTT.

This sequence joins TRBV9 and TRBJ2-1; 8 bases match TRBD1. The CDR3 is 15 amino acids. Germline CDR1 is SGDLS and CDR2 is YYNGEE. V shed 7 bases and J 7 bases; nucleotides not matched to a gene: 13. The DNA for the CDR3 is TGTGCCAGCGCGACCACAGGGGGAGTTGGGAATGAGCAGTTCTTC. Translation gives CASATTGGVGNEQFF.

The rearrangement joins TRBV6-5 to TRBJ2-7; 8 bases are a match to TRBD1. The CDR3 loop spans 14 amino acids. V dropped 6 bases and J dropped 1; count of bases not matched to a gene: 5. CDR1 and CDR2 (germline): MNHEY, SVGAGI. CDR3 DNA: TGTGCCAGCAGCCCCGGGACAGGATCCTACGAGCAGTACTTC. This sequence encodes CASSPGTGSYEQYF.

This clone appeared once. The chain uses TRBV27 and TRBJ2-3; D is ambiguous. With 0 bases removed from V and 2 bases from J, the gap between germline ends came to 12 bases. Germline values: CDR1 MNHEY, CDR2 SMNVEV (reference sequence). There are 16 residues in the CDR3. CDR3 coding DNA: TGTGCCAGCAGTTTATCGTCTGGGGAATTCACAGATACGCAGTATTTT. Its translation is CASSLSSGEFTDTQYF.

V usage is TRBV10-3 and J usage is TRBJ2-2, with TRBD2 matching over 9 bases. The CDR3 runs 17 residues. Germline lookup yields CDR1 ENHRY and CDR2 SYGVKD. Germline trimming cut 9 bases from V and 0 bases from J; bases unmatched to any gene: 11. This CDR3 reads CAIPGASGVANTGELFF. The CDR3 region has the DNA TGTGCCATACCTGGAGCTAGCGGGGTCGCGAACACCGGGGAGCTGTTTTTT.

In nucleotides, the CDR3 is TGTGCCAAAATAACTGGGTTTGCCAAAAACATTCAGTACTTC. Its protein product is CAKITGFAKNIQYF. The chain carries TRBV27 and TRBJ2-4, with D hard to call. Trimming shortened V by 10 bases and J by 1 base, and 14 bases separated the two germline ends. Germline V gives CDR1 MNHEY, CDR2 SMNVEV (reference sequence). This CDR3 region has 14 residues.

V is TRBV29-1 and J is TRBJ2-1; TRBD2 matches 7 bases. Germline loops: CDR1 SQVTM, CDR2 ANQGSEA. The CDR3 loop spans 14 amino acids. Trimming removed 6 bases from V and 6 bases from J; junction bases left unmatched: 11. CDR3 bases: TGCAGCGTCGGCGGGAGTCTGGGGTCCAATGAGCAGTTCTTC. Encoded protein: CSVGGSLGSNEQFF.

The chain couples TRBV4-1 to TRBJ2-5, with TRBD2 matching over 9 bases. This CDR3 has 18 residues. Germline lookup yields CDR1 MGHRA and CDR2 YSYEKL. The junction had 16 bases not matched to a gene; V was cut back by 3 bases and J by 5 bases. The CDR3 is CASSQAPSGIGLEETQYF. CDR3 bases: TGCGCCAGCAGCCAGGCCCCTAGCGGGATAGGGCTCGAGGAGACCCAGTACTTC.

The chain uses TRBV29-1 and TRBJ2-2, with D possibly matching TRBD2 (5 bases). Per the germline V gene, CDR1 is SQVTM and CDR2 is ANQGSEA. The CDR3 is 14 amino acids. The ends were cut back, 6 bases at V and 4 bases at J, with 15 bases in the middle. CDR3 DNA: TGCAGCGTGGGCGGGCCTCCAAGCACCGGGGAGCTGTTTTTT. It translates to CSVGGPPSTGELFF.

The rearrangement links TRBV5-1 to TRBJ2-1; 7 bases line up with TRBD1. The CDR3 sequence is 13 residues long. Trimming at V came to 3 bases and at J to 8 bases, leaving 5 bases not matched to a gene. Germline V lookup: CDR1 SGHRS, CDR2 YFSETQ. The CDR3, as DNA: TGCGCCAGCAGCTCAGGGGGATTCGATGAGCAGTTCTTC. Translation gives CASSSGGFDEQFF.

The V and J genes are TRBV27 and TRBJ2-1, with D perhaps given as TRBD1 or TRBD2 (5 bases each). Germline CDR1 is MNHEY and CDR2 is SMNVEV (reference sequence). The CDR3 consists of 17 residues. Between the trimmed V and J ends, which lost 0 bases and 3 bases, there was a span of 15 bases. As DNA, the CDR3 is TGTGCCAGCAGTTTATCGTCCGGGGCCTTCATCTACAATGAGCAGTTCTTC. Translation: CASSLSSGAFIYNEQFF.

This clone has only a few counts. The chain recombines TRBV4-1 with TRBJ2-7, with D possibly TRBD1 on 5 matching bases. This CDR3 has 15 amino acids. Germline-derived CDR1 and CDR2 are MGHRA and YSYEKL. V dropped 1 base and J dropped 0 bases, with 10 bases sitting between them. The CDR3 is CASSQARQSSYEQYF. The CDR3, as DNA: TGCGCCAGCAGCCAAGCGCGACAGTCCTCCTACGAGCAGTACTTC.

The chain is built from TRBV4-2 and TRBJ1-1; 8 bases line up with TRBD1. The germline V gene has CDR1 LGHNA and CDR2 YNFKEQ. The CDR3 consists of 16 residues. V shed 0 bases and J 5 bases; nucleotides not matched to a gene: 8. CDR3: CASSQDEDRVGTEAFF. The CDR3 region has the DNA TGTGCCAGCAGCCAAGATGAGGACAGGGTGGGAACTGAAGCTTTCTTT.

This chain connects TRBV10-3 to TRBJ2-7; D ambiguous. Trimming took off 5 bases at V and 5 bases at J, with 16 bases between the two ends. The germline V gene encodes CDR1 ENHRY and CDR2 SYGVKD. This CDR3 has 14 residues. The CDR3 loop is CAISPGPSPDEQYF. CDR3 in DNA: TGTGCCATCAGTCCAGGCCCATCCCCGGACGAGCAGTACTTC.

The genes are TRBV2 and TRBJ2-1; D may be TRBD1 or TRBD2 (6 bases each). The CDR3 runs 12 residues. Trimming shortened V by 8 bases and J by 6 bases, and 11 bases separated the two germline ends. The V gene's germline CDR1 is SNHLY and CDR2 FYNNEI. The CDR3 bases are TGTGCCAGCCCGGGGGCGATCAATGAGCAGTTCTTC. Its protein is CASPGAINEQFF.

The chain links TRBV27 to TRBJ2-3; tentatively, D is TRBD2 (6 bases). V was trimmed by 5 bases and J by 6 bases, leaving 15 bases between them. The CDR3 consists of 14 residues. CDR1 MNHEY and CDR2 SMNVEV come from the germline V gene (reference sequence). CDR3 DNA sequence: TGTGCCAGCAGTCCGGGACTGGGAGGCGATACGCAGTATTTT. As protein: CASSPGLGGDTQYF.

The J gene is TRBJ1-5, the V gene TRBV19; D gene unclear. The V gene lost 7 bases and the J gene lost 0 bases, with 7 bases spanning the gap. The germline V gene has CDR1 LNHDA and CDR2 SQIVND (reference sequence). This CDR3 has 13 amino acids. The CDR3 sequence: CASTWYSNQPQHF. CDR3 nucleotides: TGTGCCAGTACGTGGTATAGCAATCAGCCCCAGCATTTT.

In its sample, this clone was seen once. Here the CDR3 reads CASSESQLDYGYTF. The CDR3, as DNA: TGTGCCAGCAGTGAATCACAGCTCGACTATGGCTACACCTTC. The chain uses TRBV2 and TRBJ1-2; unclear D gene. Trimming left V 2 bases short and J 3 bases short, with 10 bases between. Germline V gene sequence: CDR1 SNHLY, CDR2 FYNNEI. The CDR3 is 14 residues long.

The chain couples TRBV27 to TRBJ2-7; tentatively, D is TRBD1 (6 bases). This CDR3 comprises 13 residues. The germline V gene has CDR1 MNHEY and CDR2 SMNVEV (reference sequence). V lost 0 bases and J lost 6, with 9 bases in between. The CDR3 bases are TGTGCCAGCAGTTTATCGGGCAGGGGCGAGCAGTACTTC. Translation: CASSLSGRGEQYF.

The V gene is TRBV27, the J gene TRBJ1-1; 8 bases are a match to TRBD1. The trim removed 4 bases at V and 5 bases at J, leaving 6 bases unmatched. The CDR3 is 14 residues long. CDR1 MNHEY and CDR2 SMNVEV come from the germline V gene (reference sequence). CDR3 loop: CASSYGQGRTEAFF. As DNA, the CDR3 is TGTGCCAGCAGTTACGGACAGGGACGAACTGAAGCTTTCTTT.

The V gene is TRBV30, the J gene TRBJ2-1, with D possibly matching TRBD2 (5 bases). CDR1 is GTSNPN, CDR2 SVGIG, per germline (reference sequence). CDR3 length: 13 residues. V was trimmed by 0 bases and J by 7 bases, leaving 10 bases between them. The DNA for the CDR3 is TGTGCCTGGAGTGTGGTGGGCGGGAATGAGCAGTTCTTC. The encoded protein is CAWSVVGGNEQFF.